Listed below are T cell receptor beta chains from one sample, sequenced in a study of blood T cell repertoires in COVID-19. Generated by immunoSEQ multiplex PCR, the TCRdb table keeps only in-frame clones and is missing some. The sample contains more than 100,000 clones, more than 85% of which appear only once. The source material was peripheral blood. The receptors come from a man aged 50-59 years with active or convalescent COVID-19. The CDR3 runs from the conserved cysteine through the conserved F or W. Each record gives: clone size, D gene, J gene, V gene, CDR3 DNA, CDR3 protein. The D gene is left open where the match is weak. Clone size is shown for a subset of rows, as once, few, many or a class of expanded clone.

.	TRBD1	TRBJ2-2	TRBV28	TGTGCCAGCAGTTCGGGGACAGCGGACACCGGGGAGCTGTTTTTT	CASSSGTADTGELFF
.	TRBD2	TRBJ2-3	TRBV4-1	TGCGCCAGCAGCCAAGATCAATTTGGAGCGGGAGGAGATACGCAGTATTTT	CASSQDQFGAGGDTQYF
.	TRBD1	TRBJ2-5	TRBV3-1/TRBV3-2	TGTGCCAGCAGCCCCCGACAGGGAGCGTTCCAAGAGACCCAGTACTTC	CASSPRQGAFQETQYF
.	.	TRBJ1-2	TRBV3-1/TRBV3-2	TGTGCCAGCAGCCAATCAGGGGCGCGGGATGGCTACACCTTC	CASSQSGARDGYTF
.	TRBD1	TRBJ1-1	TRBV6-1	TGTGCCAGCAGTGAAGGAGGGGGCGCGGCGTGGCCTGAAGCTTTCTTT	CASSEGGGAAWPEAFF
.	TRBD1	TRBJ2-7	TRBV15	TGTGCCACCAGCAGAGGCGTGAGGACAGGCTACGAGCAGTACTTC	CATSRGVRTGYEQYF
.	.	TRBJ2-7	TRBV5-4	TGTGCCAGCAGTTCACGGACGTCCCAGGGAGGAAACGAGCAGTACTTC	CASSSRTSQGGNEQYF
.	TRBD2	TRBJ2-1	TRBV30	TGTGCCTGGTCCCCGGGACTAGCGGACAATGAGCAGTTCTTC	CAWSPGLADNEQFF
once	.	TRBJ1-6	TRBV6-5	TGTGCCAGCAGCGAGCGGGAAAATTCACCCCTCCACTTT	CASSERENSPLHF
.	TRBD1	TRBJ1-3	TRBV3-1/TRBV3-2	TGTGCCAGCAGCGCGACAGGGGTTGGAAACACCATATATTTT	CASSATGVGNTIYF
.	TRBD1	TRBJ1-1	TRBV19	TGTGCCAGTAGTATCTCCGGGACAGTCATGAACACTGAAGCTTTCTTT	CASSISGTVMNTEAFF
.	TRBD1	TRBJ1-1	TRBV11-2	TGTGCCAGCACCAGACAGGGGTTGAACACTGAAGCTTTCTTT	CASTRQGLNTEAFF
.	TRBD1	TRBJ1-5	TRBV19	TGTGCCAGTAGTGACAGGGGTTTCGGCAATCAGCCCCAGCATTTT	CASSDRGFGNQPQHF
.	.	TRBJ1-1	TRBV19	TGTGCCAGTAGCCAGGCGAGGGAGACTGAAGCTTTCTTT	CASSQARETEAFF
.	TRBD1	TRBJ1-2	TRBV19	TGTGCCAGTAATCAGCGACCGGGGACAGGCTATGGCTACACCTTC	CASNQRPGTGYGYTF
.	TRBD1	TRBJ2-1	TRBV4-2	TGTGCCAGCAGCCAGAACCAGGACAGGGTACTGTTCTTC	CASSQNQDRVLFF
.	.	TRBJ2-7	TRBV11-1	TGTGCCAGCAGCTTACAAACATCCTACGAGCAGTACTTC	CASSLQTSYEQYF
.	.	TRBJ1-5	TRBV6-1	TGTGCCAGCAGTAGAGAGGGAGATAGCAATCAGCCCCAGCATTTT	CASSREGDSNQPQHF
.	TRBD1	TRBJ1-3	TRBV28	TGTGCCAGCATGAAGACAGGGGGTGGAAACACCATATATTTT	CASMKTGGGNTIYF
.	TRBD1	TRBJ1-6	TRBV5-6	TGTGCCAGCAGCTACCGGGACAGGGGGTTCTTTTCACCCCTCCACTTT	CASSYRDRGFFSPLHF
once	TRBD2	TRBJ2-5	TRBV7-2	TGTGCCAGCAGCTCCGGACTAGCGGGGGGGGAGACCCAGTACTTC	CASSSGLAGGETQYF
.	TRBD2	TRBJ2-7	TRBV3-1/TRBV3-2	TGTGCCAGCAGCCAAGGGACTAGCGGGCTCGAGCAGTACTTC	CASSQGTSGLEQYF
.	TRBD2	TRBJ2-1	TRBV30	TGTGCCTGGAGTGGAGGAAGCGGGGGATACAATGAGCAGTTCTTC	CAWSGGSGGYNEQFF
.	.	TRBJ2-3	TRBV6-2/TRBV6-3	TGTGCCAGCAGTGAGGACAACTATAGCACAGATACGCAGTATTTT	CASSEDNYSTDTQYF
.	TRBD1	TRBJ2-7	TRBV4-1	TGCGCCAGCAGCCAACCCGTATCGGGACAGGGGGACTACGAGCAGTACTTC	CASSQPVSGQGDYEQYF
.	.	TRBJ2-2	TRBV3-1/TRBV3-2	TGTGCCAGCAGCCAAGGGAGGGGTTTCGGGGAGCTGTTTTTT	CASSQGRGFGELFF
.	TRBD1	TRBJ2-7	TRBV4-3	TGCGCCAGCAGCCGCACACTAGGGACAGGGGACCACGAGCAGTACTTC	CASSRTLGTGDHEQYF
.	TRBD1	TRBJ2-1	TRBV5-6	TGTGCCAGCAGTTCTAGGACAGGGGCTAACTACAATGAGCAGTTCTTC	CASSSRTGANYNEQFF
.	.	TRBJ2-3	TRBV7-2	TGTGCCAGCAGCTTTTTCCGGGTTGTAGATACGCAGTATTTT	CASSFFRVVDTQYF
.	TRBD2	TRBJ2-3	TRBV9	TGTGCCAGCAGCGTCCTGGGACTAGGAGACGATACGCAGTATTTT	CASSVLGLGDDTQYF
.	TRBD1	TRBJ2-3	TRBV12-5	TGTGCTAGTGGCCGGGACAGTGGGATTTATACGCAGTATTTT	CASGRDSGIYTQYF
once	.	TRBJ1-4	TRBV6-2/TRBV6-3	TGTGCCAGCAGTTTACAGGGTTCTGAAAAACTGTTTTTT	CASSLQGSEKLFF
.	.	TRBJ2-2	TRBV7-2	TGTGCCAGCAGCTTAGTTGCTTCAGCAGGGGTCACCGGGGAGCTGTTTTTT	CASSLVASAGVTGELFF
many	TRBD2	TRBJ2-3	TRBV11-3	TGTGCCAGCAGCCCCCGGACTAGCGGAGGGGGTGAGACGCAGTATTTT	CASSPRTSGGGETQYF
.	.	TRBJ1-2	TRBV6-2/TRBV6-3	TGTGCCAGCAGTGACCGGACAGTTCTTGGCTACACCTTC	CASSDRTVLGYTF
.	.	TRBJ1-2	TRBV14	TGTGCCAGCAGCCAAGGAATTGGCACAGCTAACTATGGCTACACCTTC	CASSQGIGTANYGYTF
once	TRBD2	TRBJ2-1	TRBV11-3	TGTGCCAGCAGCCGGCCTAGCGGGCGTCAGTTCTTC	CASSRPSGRQFF
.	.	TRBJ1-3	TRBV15	TGTGCCACCAGCAGAGAGCCGTCTGACGGTAGCTTCTATTTT	CATSREPSDGSFYF
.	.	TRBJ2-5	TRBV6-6	TGTGCCAGCAGTGACGGGGAGGAGGTTAAAGAGACCCAGTACTTC	CASSDGEEVKETQYF
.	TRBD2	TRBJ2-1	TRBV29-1	TGCAGCGTTGAGGCGGGAGGGTCGCAGTTCTTC	CSVEAGGSQFF
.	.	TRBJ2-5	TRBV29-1	TGCAGCGTTGAAGATACAGGGATGGAAAAGACCCAGTACTTC	CSVEDTGMEKTQYF
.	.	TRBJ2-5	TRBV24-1	TGTGCCACCAGTGATTCGCTTTACCAGGGTGAGACCCAGTACTTC	CATSDSLYQGETQYF
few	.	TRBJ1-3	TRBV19	TGTGCCAGTAGTAAACGCTCCGGGACAAACTCTGGAAACACCATATATTTT	CASSKRSGTNSGNTIYF
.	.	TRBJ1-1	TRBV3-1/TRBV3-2	TGTGCCAGCAGCCAAGATGGACAGTACACTGAAGCTTTCTTT	CASSQDGQYTEAFF
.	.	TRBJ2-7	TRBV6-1	TGTGCCAGCAGTGAACTGACAGACCCCTACGAGCAGTACTTC	CASSELTDPYEQYF
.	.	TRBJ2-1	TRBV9	TGTGCCAGCAGCTCAAGGACCGGGGATGAGCAGTTCTTC	CASSSRTGDEQFF